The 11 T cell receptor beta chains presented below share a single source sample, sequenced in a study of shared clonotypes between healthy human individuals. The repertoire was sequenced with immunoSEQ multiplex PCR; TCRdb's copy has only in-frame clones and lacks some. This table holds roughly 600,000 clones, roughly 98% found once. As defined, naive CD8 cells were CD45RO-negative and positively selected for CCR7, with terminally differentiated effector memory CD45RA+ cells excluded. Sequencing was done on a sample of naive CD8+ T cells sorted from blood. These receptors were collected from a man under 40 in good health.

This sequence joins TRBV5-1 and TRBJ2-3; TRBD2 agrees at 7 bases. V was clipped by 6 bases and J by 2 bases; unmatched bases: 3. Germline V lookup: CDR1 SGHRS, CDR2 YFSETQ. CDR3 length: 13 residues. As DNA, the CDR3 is TGCGCCAGCACGGAGCGGGACACAGATACGCAGTATTTT. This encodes CASTERDTDTQYF. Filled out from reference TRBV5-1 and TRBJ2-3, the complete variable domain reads KAGVTQTPRYLIKTRGQQVTLSCSPISGHRSVSWYQQTPGQGLQFLFEYFSETQRNKGNFPGRFSGRQFSNSRSEMNVSTLELGDSALYLCASTERDTDTQYFGPGTRLTVL.

CDR3 loop: CAISGTGSLYGNEQFF. The DNA of the CDR3 is TGTGCCATCAGTGGGACGGGTTCTCTCTACGGCAATGAGCAGTTCTTC. The rearrangement uses TRBV10-3 and TRBJ2-1; D unclear. This CDR3 spans 16 amino acids. Germline loops: CDR1 ENHRY, CDR2 SYGVKD. V lost 4 bases, J lost 6 bases, and 19 bases lay in between.

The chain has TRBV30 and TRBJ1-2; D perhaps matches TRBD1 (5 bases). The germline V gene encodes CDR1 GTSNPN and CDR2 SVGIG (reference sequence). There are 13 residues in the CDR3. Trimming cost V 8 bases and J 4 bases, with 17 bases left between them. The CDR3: CARLRVDSYGYTF. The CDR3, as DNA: TGTGCCCGCCTTCGGGTAGACAGCTATGGCTACACCTTC. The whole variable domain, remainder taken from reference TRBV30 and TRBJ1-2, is SQTIHQWPATLVQPVGSPLSLECTVEGTSNPNLYWYRQAAGRGLQLLFYSVGIGQISSEVPQNLSASRPQDRQFILSSKKLLLSDSGFYLCARLRVDSYGYTFGSGTRLTVV.

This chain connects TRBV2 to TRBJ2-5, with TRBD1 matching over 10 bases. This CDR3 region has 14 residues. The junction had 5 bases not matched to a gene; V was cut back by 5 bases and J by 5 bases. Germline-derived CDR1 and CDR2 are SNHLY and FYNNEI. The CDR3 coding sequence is TGTGCCAGCAGTTCCGGGACAGGGGATGAGACCCAGTACTTC. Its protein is CASSSGTGDETQYF.

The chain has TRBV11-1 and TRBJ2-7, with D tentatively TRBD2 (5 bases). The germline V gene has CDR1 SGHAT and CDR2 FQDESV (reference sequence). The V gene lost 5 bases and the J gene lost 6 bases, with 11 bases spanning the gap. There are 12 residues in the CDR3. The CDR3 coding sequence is TGTGCCAGCAGCGCTACTAGACCCGAGCAGTACTTC. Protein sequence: CASSATRPEQYF. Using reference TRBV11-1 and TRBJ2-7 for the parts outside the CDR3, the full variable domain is EAEVAQSPRYKITEKSQAVAFWCDPISGHATLYWYRQILGQGPELLVQFQDESVVDDSQLPKDRFSAERLKGVDSTLKIQPAELGDSAMYLCASSATRPEQYFGPGTRLTVT.

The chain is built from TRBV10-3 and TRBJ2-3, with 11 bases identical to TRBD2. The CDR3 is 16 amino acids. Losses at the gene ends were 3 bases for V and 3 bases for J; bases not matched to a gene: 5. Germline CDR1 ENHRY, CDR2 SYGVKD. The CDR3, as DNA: TGTGCCATCAGTGACCCGGGACTAGCGGCGACAGATACGCAGTATTTT. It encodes CAISDPGLAATDTQYF.

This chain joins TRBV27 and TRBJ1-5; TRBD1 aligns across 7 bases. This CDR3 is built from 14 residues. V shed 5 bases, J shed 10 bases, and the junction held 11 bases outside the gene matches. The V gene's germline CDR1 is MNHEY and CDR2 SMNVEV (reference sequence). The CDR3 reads CASSPGQVLVPQHF. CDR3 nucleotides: TGTGCCAGCAGTCCTGGACAGGTCTTAGTACCCCAGCATTTT.

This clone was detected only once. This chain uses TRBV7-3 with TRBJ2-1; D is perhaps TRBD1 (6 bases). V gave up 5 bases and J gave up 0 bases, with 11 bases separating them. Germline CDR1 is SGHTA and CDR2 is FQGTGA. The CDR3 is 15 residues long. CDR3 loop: CASSPGHSSYNEQFF. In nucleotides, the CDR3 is TGTGCCAGCAGCCCGGGACACAGCTCCTACAATGAGCAGTTCTTC.

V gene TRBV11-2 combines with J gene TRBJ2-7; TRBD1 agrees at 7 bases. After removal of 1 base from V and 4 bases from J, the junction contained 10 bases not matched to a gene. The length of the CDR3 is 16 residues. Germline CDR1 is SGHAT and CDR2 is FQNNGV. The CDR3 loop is CASSLVGQFENYEQYF. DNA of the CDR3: TGTGCCAGCAGCTTAGTGGGACAGTTCGAAAATTACGAGCAGTACTTC.

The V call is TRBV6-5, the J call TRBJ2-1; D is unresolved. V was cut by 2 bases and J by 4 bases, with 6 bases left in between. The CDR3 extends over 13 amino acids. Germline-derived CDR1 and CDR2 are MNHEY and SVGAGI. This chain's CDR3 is CASSYEQYNEQFF. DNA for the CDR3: TGTGCCAGCAGTTACGAACAATACAATGAGCAGTTCTTC.

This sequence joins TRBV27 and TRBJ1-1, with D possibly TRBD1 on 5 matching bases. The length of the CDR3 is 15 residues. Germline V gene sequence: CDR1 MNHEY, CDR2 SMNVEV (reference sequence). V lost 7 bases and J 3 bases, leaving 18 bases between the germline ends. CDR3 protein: CASTGAGRADTEAFF. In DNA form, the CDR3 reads TGTGCCAGCACGGGAGCAGGGCGAGCCGACACTGAAGCTTTCTTT.